The present T cell receptor (beta chain) was sequenced within a study of shared clonotypes between healthy human individuals. Overall study: The donors, two women and a few men, were aged 18 to 49. Study-wide results and limits: Owing to a small donor count, the genetic and exposure-history diversity represented was limited.

Notes on this clone: Its antigen is still unknown.

Generated by immunoSEQ multiplex PCR, the TCRdb table keeps only in-frame clones and is missing some. The data hold hundreds of thousands of clones, with around 78% observed a single time. V was pared by 0 bases and J by 2 bases, with 23 bases between. There are 19 residues in the CDR3. Germline assignment: CDR1 WNHNN and CDR2 SYGVQD (reference sequence). The source material was PBMCs. This clonotype was sampled from a woman aged 40 to 50 in good health. Some clones in this sample may be carry-over from other donors' samples. The chain carries TRBV10-1 and TRBJ2-7; a weak D match, TRBD2 (7 bases). For the CDR3, the DNA is TGCGCCAGCAGTGAGTCGACTCCTGGGGGGGGCACCCCCCCCTACGAGCAGTACTTC. Protein: CASSESTPGGGTPPYEQYF.